This passage covers 16 T cell receptor beta chains from one sample sequenced in a study of shared clonotypes between healthy human individuals. Sequencing was performed with immunoSEQ multiplex PCR; in TCRdb, only in-frame clones are kept and a portion is missing. There are approximately 2.1 million clones in the sample; roughly 93% occur only once, and about 0.39% lies in the top ten. The sample consisted of naive CD4+ T cells from PBMCs. Indicated subset: CD45RA+ positively selected. These receptors came from a man between 18 and 35 years old in good health. Some clones in this sample may be carry-over from other donors' samples.

Concerning this clone itself: Other DNA variants within this sample encode the same CDR3. The chain is built from TRBV2 and TRBJ2-7; a weak D match, TRBD1 (5 bases). CDR1 is SNHLY and CDR2 is FYNNEI in the germline V gene. There are 11 residues in the CDR3. V shed 5 bases and J shed 4 bases, with 6 bases lying between them. The CDR3 DNA reads as TGTGCCAGCAGTAGGGGTTACGAGCAGTACTTC. Residues: CASSRGYEQYF.

A word on this clone: This same CDR3 is encoded by further DNA sequences in the sample. The J gene is TRBJ2-7, the V gene TRBV6-5; D gene uncertain. From germline, CDR1 is MNHEY and CDR2 SVGAGI. V was pared by 0 bases and J by 0 bases, with 12 bases between. The CDR3 is 16 residues long. This CDR3 reads CASSYSISGSSYEQYF. CDR3 nucleotide sequence: TGTGCCAGCAGTTACTCGATATCGGGCAGCTCCTACGAGCAGTACTTC.

V usage is TRBV27 and J usage is TRBJ2-7, with 9 positions matching TRBD2. Germline CDR1 and CDR2: MNHEY and SMNVEV (reference sequence). The CDR3 runs 15 residues. V lost 9 bases, J lost 5 bases, and 14 bases stayed unmatched. This CDR3 is CASSSWAGGPDEQYF. The CDR3 region has the DNA TGTGCCAGTTCCAGTTGGGCGGGAGGGCCCGACGAGCAGTACTTC.

The gene calls are TRBV5-1 and TRBJ2-5, with 7 positions matching TRBD2. The germline CDR1 and CDR2 sequences are SGHRS and YFSETQ. Trimming at V came to 0 bases and at J to 4 bases, leaving 6 bases not matched to a gene. This CDR3 has 15 amino acids. The chain's CDR3 is CASSLGGSIAETQYF. The CDR3 DNA reads as TGCGCCAGCAGCTTGGGCGGGAGTATCGCAGAGACCCAGTACTTC. Full variable domain (missing parts from reference TRBV5-1 and TRBJ2-5): KAGVTQTPRYLIKTRGQQVTLSCSPISGHRSVSWYQQTPGQGLQFLFEYFSETQRNKGNFPGRFSGRQFSNSRSEMNVSTLELGDSALYLCASSLGGSIAETQYFGPGTRLLVL.

The V call is TRBV19, the J call TRBJ2-5; possible D gene TRBD2, 5 bases. The germline V gene has CDR1 LNHDA and CDR2 SQIVND (reference sequence). Trimming pared 5 bases from V and 4 bases from J, leaving 17 bases between. CDR3 length: 15 residues. CDR3 in amino acids: CASSPVRGIVETQYF. Here the CDR3 DNA reads TGTGCCAGTAGTCCAGTTCGGGGAATAGTAGAGACCCAGTACTTC.

The J gene is TRBJ2-7, the V gene TRBV21-1; the table names TRBD2, a call not compared with the DNA. TRBV21-1 is assigned pseudogene status. The CDR3 covers 19 residues. CDR3 in DNA: TGTGCCAGCAGCAAAGGGGTCAAAGCAGGAGCGGGAGGGCCCTACGAGCAGTACTTC. Translation gives CASSKGVKAGAGGPYEQYF.

Written as DNA, the CDR3 is TGTGCCATCAGTCCCGCCGGGACCTGGGGCGCTGAAGCTTTCTTT. Encoded protein: CAISPAGTWGAEAFF. The V gene is TRBV10-3, the J gene TRBJ1-1; D is perhaps TRBD1 (5 bases). Trimming took off 5 bases at V and 6 bases at J, with 19 bases between the two ends. The CDR3 loop spans 15 amino acids. Germline V gene sequence: CDR1 ENHRY, CDR2 SYGVKD.

The V and J genes are TRBV15 and TRBJ2-3; 11 nucleotides line up with TRBD2. CDR3 size: 18 residues. CDR1 LNHNV and CDR2 YYDKDF come from the germline V gene (reference sequence). The ends lost 5 bases at V and 0 bases at J; junction bases unmatched: 10. CDR3 DNA sequence: TGTGCCACCAGCTGGGGACTAGCGGACGGCACTAGCACAGATACGCAGTATTTT. The encoded protein is CATSWGLADGTSTDTQYF.

The chain recombines TRBV28 with TRBJ2-5; 7 nucleotides line up with TRBD1. Germline lookup yields CDR1 MDHEN and CDR2 SYDVKM. After removal of 3 bases from V and 3 bases from J, the junction contained 13 bases not matched to a gene. CDR3 size: 17 residues. CDR3 bases: TGTGCCAGCAGTTTGGCCGGGAAGGGCAGGGGGAAAGAGACCCAGTACTTC. Its protein product is CASSLAGKGRGKETQYF.

The chain uses TRBV2 and TRBJ2-5; no clear D. The CDR3 is 16 residues long. The V end lost 5 bases, the J end lost 2 bases, and 18 bases lay between the germline ends. Germline CDR1 SNHLY, CDR2 FYNNEI. Written as DNA, the CDR3 is TGTGCCAGCAGTCCCACGACCGGTCTGTCTCAAGAGACCCAGTACTTC. Translation: CASSPTTGLSQETQYF.

The chain couples TRBV4-1 to TRBJ2-3, with TRBD1 identical over 9 bases. The V segment lost 1 base and the J segment 4 bases; nucleotides outside the gene matches: 6. Germline V gene data show CDR1 as MGHRA and CDR2 as YSYEKL. The CDR3 length is 16 residues. Here the CDR3 reads CASSQGTGGVADTQYF. Written as DNA, the CDR3 is TGCGCCAGCAGCCAAGGAACAGGGGGCGTCGCAGATACGCAGTATTTT.

This chain connects TRBV28 to TRBJ2-3; possibly TRBD2 for D (6 bases). CDR1 MDHEN and CDR2 SYDVKM come from the germline V gene. Between the trimmed V and J ends, which lost 2 bases and 12 bases, there was a span of 18 bases. The CDR3 is 14 amino acids. Here the CDR3 reads CASSLTSLNIPQYF. CDR3 nucleotide sequence: TGTGCCAGCAGTTTAACTAGCCTGAACATCCCCCAGTATTTT.

This chain connects TRBV6-6 to TRBJ1-1; D is uncertain. CDR3 length: 14 amino acids. Germline V lookup: CDR1 MNHNY, CDR2 SVGAGI (reference sequence). V lost 6 bases and J lost 0, with 11 bases in between. CDR3 loop: CASRLSALNTEAFF. The CDR3 bases are TGTGCCAGCAGACTCAGTGCCTTGAACACTGAAGCTTTCTTT.

The chain uses TRBV27 and TRBJ1-2; 9 nucleotides agree with TRBD1. This CDR3 spans 13 amino acids. The J segment lost 7 bases and the V segment lost 7 bases, leaving 7 bases of the junction unmatched. Looked up from germline, CDR1 is MNHEY and CDR2 is SMNVEV (reference sequence). The CDR3 DNA follows: TGTGCCAGCACTGGACAGGGGCTTGTTGGCTACACCTTC. It translates to CASTGQGLVGYTF.

This sequence joins TRBV19 and TRBJ2-4; D gene ambiguous. V lost 3 bases to trimming and J lost 0 bases, with 12 bases between them. Germline V gene data show CDR1 as LNHDA and CDR2 as SQIVND (reference sequence). This CDR3 comprises 16 residues. CDR3 sequence reads: CASSIQWGLAKNIQYF. In DNA, the CDR3 is TGTGCCAGTAGTATTCAGTGGGGATTAGCCAAAAACATTCAGTACTTC. The whole variable domain, filled in from reference TRBV19 and TRBJ2-4, reads DGGITQSPKYLFRKEGQNVTLSCEQNLNHDAMYWYRQDPGQGLRLIYYSQIVNDFQKGDIAEGYSVSREKKESFPLTVTSAQKNPTAFYLCASSIQWGLAKNIQYFGAGTRLSVL.

The chain uses TRBV5-1 and TRBJ2-3; TRBD2 might be the D (6 bases). Germline loops: CDR1 SGHRS, CDR2 YFSETQ. Trimming took off 5 bases at V and 2 bases at J, with 12 bases between the two ends. This CDR3 is 14 amino acids long. CDR3 nucleotides: TGCGCCAGCAGGCGGGACGCCTTCACAGATACGCAGTATTTT. It encodes CASRRDAFTDTQYF.